Listed below are T cell receptor beta chains from one sample, sequenced in a study of T cell responses to AZD1222 COVID-19 vaccine. Repertoires were generated with immunoSEQ multiplex PCR, while TCRdb's copy carries only in-frame clones and drops some. The data show approximately 150,000 clones, about 94% seen once. The sample was peripheral blood, taken 28 days after the second AZD1222 dose. The receptors here all came from an adult who received the AZD1222 COVID-19 vaccine. Both conserved end residues are part of each CDR3. A D gene is named only where the DNA matches it firmly. Clone size appears in some rows only: once, few, many, or a class for an expanded clone.

V,size,D,J,CDR3,DNA
TRBV25-1,.,.,TRBJ2-5,CASSDHEVRTQYF,TGTGCCAGCAGTGACCACGAGGTCCGGACCCAGTACTTC
TRBV15,.,.,TRBJ1-2,CATSRGIRAVYTF,TGTGCCACCAGCAGAGGGATTCGGGCTGTCTACACCTTC
TRBV12-3/TRBV12-4,.,.,TRBJ2-1,CASSILGRGEQFF,TGTGCCAGCAGCATTCTAGGGCGCGGTGAGCAGTTCTTC
TRBV18,.,TRBD1,TRBJ2-2,CASSRTGGTGELFF,TGTGCCAGCTCACGGACAGGGGGTACCGGGGAGCTGTTTTTT
TRBV4-2,.,TRBD2,TRBJ2-2,CASSQERSGSVGELFF,TGTGCCAGCAGCCAAGAACGTAGCGGGAGTGTCGGGGAGCTGTTTTTT
TRBV18,.,.,TRBJ2-3,CASSPQHLRTDTQYF,TGTGCCAGCTCACCCCAGCACTTGCGCACAGATACGCAGTATTTT
TRBV7-2,.,TRBD1,TRBJ2-7,CASSSIMDRAYSYEQYF,TGTGCCAGCAGCTCGATCATGGACAGGGCCTACTCCTACGAGCAGTACTTC
TRBV28,few,TRBD1,TRBJ1-1,CASTSDRGSPEAFF,TGTGCCAGCACCTCGGACAGGGGGTCCCCTGAAGCTTTCTTT
TRBV5-1,.,TRBD2,TRBJ2-3,CASSLGLAGADTQYF,TGCGCCAGCAGCTTAGGACTAGCGGGCGCAGATACGCAGTATTTT
TRBV7-9,.,TRBD1,TRBJ2-7,CASSQWDRRSYEQYF,TGTGCCAGCAGCCAATGGGACAGACGCTCCTACGAGCAGTACTTC
TRBV28,.,.,TRBJ1-1,CASTPNSRNTEAFF,TGTGCCAGCACCCCCAACAGCCGTAACACTGAAGCTTTCTTT
TRBV5-6,.,.,TRBJ1-4,CASSPAGARGEKLFF,TGTGCCAGCAGCCCCGCCGGAGCGAGGGGAGAAAAACTGTTTTTT
TRBV6-5,.,.,TRBJ2-1,CASSYSGTSYNEQFF,TGTGCCAGCAGTTACTCGGGGACCTCCTACAATGAGCAGTTCTTC
TRBV13,.,.,TRBJ2-1,CASSFFGAGRNEQFF,.
TRBV14,.,.,TRBJ2-6,CASSYREGANVLTF,TGTGCCAGCAGTTACAGGGAAGGGGCCAACGTCCTGACTTTC
TRBV5-8,.,TRBD2,TRBJ2-3,CASSFYVGGSADTQYF,TGTGCCAGCAGCTTTTACGTGGGCGGGAGCGCAGATACGCAGTATTTT
TRBV7-2,few,TRBD1,TRBJ2-7,CASSWGQGIWEQYF,TGTGCCAGCAGCTGGGGACAGGGTATTTGGGAGCAGTACTTC
TRBV4-1,.,TRBD1,TRBJ2-7,CASSRTTGGTYEQYF,TGCGCCAGCAGCCGAACGACAGGGGGAACCTACGAGCAGTACTTC
TRBV9,.,TRBD1,TRBJ1-1,CASSPHSGTANTEAFF,TGTGCCAGCAGCCCACATTCCGGGACAGCGAACACTGAAGCTTTCTTT
TRBV19,.,.,TRBJ2-2,CASSPHSRAGELFF,TGTGCCAGTAGTCCCCATTCTCGTGCCGGGGAGCTGTTTTTT
TRBV6-1,.,.,TRBJ2-3,CASSDHWEATDTQYF,TGTGCCAGCAGTGATCACTGGGAAGCCACAGATACGCAGTATTTT
TRBV28,.,.,TRBJ2-7,CASSTYEQYF,TGTGCCAGCAGTACCTACGAGCAGTACTTC
TRBV27,.,.,TRBJ1-1,CASSSTVRVANTEAFF,TGTGCCAGCAGTTCCACGGTCAGGGTGGCGAACACTGAAGCTTTCTTT
TRBV7-7,.,.,TRBJ2-2,CASSLAKERTGELFF,TGTGCTAGCAGCCTCGCGAAGGAACGGACCGGGGAGCTGTTTTTT
TRBV10-3,.,TRBD1,TRBJ2-4,CAISTTGGKNIQYF,TGTGCCATCAGTACTACAGGGGGGAAAAACATTCAGTACTTC
TRBV15,.,TRBD1,TRBJ2-7,CATSRLQGAYEQYF,TGTGCCACCAGCCGACTACAGGGGGCCTACGAGCAGTACTTC
TRBV28,.,.,TRBJ2-5,CASSIYRDLETQYF,TGTGCCAGCAGTATCTACCGGGACCTAGAGACCCAGTACTTC
TRBV3-1/TRBV3-2,once,.,TRBJ2-1,CASSQVTGAGGDEQFF,TGTGCCAGCAGCCAAGTTACAGGGGCGGGAGGAGATGAGCAGTTCTTC